The 2 T cell receptor beta chains below come from one sample, sequenced in a study of blood T cell repertoires in COVID-19. Libraries were prepared by immunoSEQ multiplex PCR; TCRdb keeps only in-frame clonotypes and omits some of them. The sample includes roughly 110,000 clones, 75% to 95% of them seen just once. The sample consisted of peripheral blood. The origin of the receptors is a young woman with acute or convalescent COVID-19.

Here the CDR3 DNA reads TGCGCCAGCAGCCCACCCTCGGGGGGGCCGGATGGCTACACCTTC. This codes for CASSPPSGGPDGYTF. The chain has TRBV4-1 and TRBJ1-2, with a tentative D call TRBD1 (6 bases). CDR1 is MGHRA and CDR2 is YSYEKL in the germline V gene. The V gene lost 4 bases and the J gene lost 6 bases, with 18 bases spanning the gap. This CDR3 region has 15 residues.

V and J are TRBV4-1 and TRBJ2-7; possible D gene TRBD1, 6 bases. Germline CDR1 is MGHRA and CDR2 is YSYEKL. CDR3 length: 13 residues. The V gene lost 3 bases and the J gene lost 4 bases, with 10 bases spanning the gap. CDR3 in amino acids: CASSQGAGYEQYF. CDR3 DNA: TGCGCCAGCAGCCAGGGGGCGGGTTACGAGCAGTACTTC.